Listed below are T cell receptor beta chains from one sample, sequenced in a study of T cells after yellow fever vaccination. TCRdb redid the calling of the 5' RACE reads with MiXCR, one entry per CDR3 protein. Of 600,000 to 750,000 distinct CDR3 sequences listed, approximately 13% are singletons. Sequenced here: PBMCs, sampled on the day of the yellow fever booster vaccination. The receptors come from a man aged 25-45 years who received the YFV17D yellow fever vaccine. CDR3s include the opening cysteine and the closing phenylalanine or tryptophan. A D gene is named only where the DNA matches it firmly. Size values are once, few and many counts, or a class for expanded clones, and some rows have none.

CASSLQGFGYTF | TGTGCCAGCAGTTTACAGGGTTTTGGCTACACCTTC | TRBJ1-2 | . | . | TRBV7-9
CSAREGGGELFF | TGCAGTGCTAGAGAAGGGGGCGGGGAGCTGTTTTTT | TRBJ2-2 | . | . | TRBV20-1
CASSQHAGAGLVAGELFF | TGCGCCAGCAGCCAACACGCGGGAGCGGGACTAGTAGCCGGGGAGCTGTTTTTT | TRBJ2-2 | TRBD2 | . | TRBV4-3
CSVRTGPDTQYF | TGCAGCGTGAGGACAGGCCCAGATACGCAGTATTTT | TRBJ2-3 | TRBD1 | few | TRBV29-1
CASSSQITSTDTQYF | TGTGCCAGCAGTTCACAGATAACTAGCACAGATACGCAGTATTTT | TRBJ2-3 | . | few | TRBV25-1
CASSPLQGLAGGPDTQYF | TGTGCCAGCTCACCACTTCAGGGACTAGCGGGAGGACCAGATACGCAGTATTTT | TRBJ2-3 | TRBD2 | . | TRBV18
CASSPLGVGYEQYF | TGTGCCAGCTCACCACTTGGTGTTGGCTACGAGCAGTACTTC | TRBJ2-7 | . | few | TRBV18
CSPEQGLGTETQYF | TGCAGTCCCGAACAAGGTCTGGGGACGGAGACCCAGTACTTC | TRBJ2-5 | . | many | TRBV20-1
CASSLDRLRGTEAFF | TGTGCCAGCAGTTTAGACAGGCTAAGGGGCACTGAAGCTTTCTTT | TRBJ1-1 | . | many | TRBV6-5
CARGGGQGYNEQFF | TGTGCCAGGGGGGGGGGACAGGGTTACAATGAGCAGTTCTTC | TRBJ2-1 | TRBD1 | . | TRBV6-5
CSAREVAGAETQYF | TGCAGTGCTAGAGAAGTAGCGGGGGCGGAGACCCAGTACTTC | TRBJ2-5 | TRBD2 | few | TRBV20-1
CASSLGQNNYGYTF | TGTGCCAGCAGCCTGGGACAGAATAACTATGGCTACACCTTC | TRBJ1-2 | TRBD1 | few | TRBV7-9
CASSFSANARPSQPQHF | TGTGCCAGCAGTTTTTCCGCGAACGCTCGACCTTCCCAGCCCCAGCATTTT | TRBJ1-5 | . | few | TRBV12-3/TRBV12-4
CASSPNSGQETQYF | TGCGCCAGCAGCCCCAATTCAGGGCAAGAGACCCAGTACTTC | TRBJ2-5 | . | many | TRBV4-3
CASSPRSGNEQYF | TGTGCCAGCAGCCCGAGGAGCGGGAACGAGCAGTACTTC | TRBJ2-7 | TRBD2 | few | TRBV5-6
CASSLNLSPSGVYEQYF | TGCGCCAGCAGCCTAAACCTTAGTCCCAGCGGGGTTTACGAGCAGTACTTC | TRBJ2-7 | TRBD2 | few | TRBV5-1
CASRGAGETQYF | TGTGCCAGCAGAGGGGCGGGGGAGACCCAGTACTTC | TRBJ2-5 | . | many | TRBV7-2
CASSLFPENTDTQYF | TGTGCCAGCAGCTTGTTTCCGGAGAACACAGATACGCAGTATTTT | TRBJ2-3 | . | . | TRBV5-5
CASSFGGGPTEAFF | TGTGCCAGCAGTTTTGGGGGGGGGCCCACTGAAGCTTTCTTT | TRBJ1-1 | . | many | TRBV12-3/TRBV12-4
CASSVVQGEADTQYF | TGTGCCAGCAGCGTAGTCCAGGGTGAGGCAGATACGCAGTATTTT | TRBJ2-3 | . | few | TRBV9
CASSHQLGRSADTQYF | TGTGCCAGCAGCCACCAGCTAGGCCGATCAGCAGATACGCAGTATTTT | TRBJ2-3 | . | . | TRBV14
CASSYSARGRFSNQPQHF | TGTGCCAGCAGTTACTCAGCTAGGGGTCGGTTTAGCAATCAGCCCCAGCATTTT | TRBJ1-5 | . | . | TRBV6-5
CASSQGRAGGEAFF | TGCGCCAGCAGCCAAGGAAGGGCGGGAGGTGAAGCTTTCTTT | TRBJ1-1 | . | few | TRBV4-3
CASSKVCDRVGNEQFF | TGTGCCAGCAGCAAAGTATGTGATAGAGTAGGCAATGAGCAGTTCTTC | TRBJ2-1 | . | few | TRBV21-1
CASSFTPPPETIQYF | TGTGCCAGCAGTTTCACTCCGCCCCCGGAAACCATTCAGTACTTC | TRBJ2-4 | . | few | TRBV28
CSASDNNEQFF | TGCAGTGCTTCGGACAACAATGAGCAGTTCTTC | TRBJ2-1 | . | few | TRBV20-1
CASSKNGQPQHF | TGTGCCAGCTCAAAGAACGGGCAGCCCCAGCATTTT | TRBJ1-5 | . | few | TRBV18
CASSLGGDWTEAFF | TGTGCCAGCAGCTTGGGCGGGGATTGGACTGAAGCTTTCTTT | TRBJ1-1 | . | few | TRBV5-5